This T cell receptor beta chain came from a study of blood T cell repertoires in COVID-19. Study-level information: COVID-19 samples collected from the United States, Italy and Spain covered acute and convalescent phases. Nucleic acid was either cDNA or gDNA, and it came from T cells, B-cell-depleted T cells, or PBMCs.

Germline V lookup: CDR1 SGHTA, CDR2 FQGNSA. Trimming removed 1 base from V and 3 bases from J, with 6 bases in between. There are 13 residues in the CDR3. In the original workflow: Nucleated cell counts were estimated from reference gene primer amplification. Sequencing was performed with immunoSEQ multiplex PCR; in TCRdb, only in-frame clones are kept and a portion is missing. V and J calls and clone size are copied from that table; D and trimming were computed from the DNA. The sample has roughly 330,000 clones; 65% to 85% are singletons. The origin of this receptor is a woman between 45 and 65 years old with acute or convalescent COVID-19. Source material: peripheral blood. The rearrangement uses TRBV7-2 and TRBJ2-5; D is unresolved. In nucleotides, the CDR3 is TGTGCCAGCAGCTTAGGTCCCGAAGAGACCCAGTACTTC. Protein: CASSLGPEETQYF.